These 21 T cell receptor beta chains were all obtained from the same sample, sequenced in a study of CD8 T cells in ankylosing spondylitis. From the 5' RACE reads, TCRdb called clonotypes with MiXCR, one entry per CDR3 protein. The sample shows a few hundred thousand distinct CDR3 sequences, 11% of them seen only once. The sample consisted of blood, either unsorted or a sorted T cell fraction (not recorded which). The receptors stem from a female donor with ankylosing spondylitis or in good health (not recorded which).

This clonotype was seen a few times. The genes are TRBV5-1 and TRBJ2-2; 9 nucleotides match TRBD1. The CDR3 runs 16 residues. Germline CDR1 is SGHRS and CDR2 is YFSETQ. V trimming: 4 bases; J trimming: 2 bases; junction bases outside the gene matches: 6. The CDR3 coding sequence is TGCGCCAGCAGCCCCCGGGACAGGGCTAACACCGGGGAGCTGTTTTTT. This sequence encodes CASSPRDRANTGELFF. Filled out from reference TRBV5-1 and TRBJ2-2, the complete variable domain reads KAGVTQTPRYLIKTRGQQVTLSCSPISGHRSVSWYQQTPGQGLQFLFEYFSETQRNKGNFPGRFSGRQFSNSRSEMNVSTLELGDSALYLCASSPRDRANTGELFFGEGSRLTVL.

As for this clonotype: A clone one base away is much larger, so this may be a read error. The chain has TRBV12-3 or TRBV12-4 and TRBJ1-5, with a possible D match to TRBD1 (5 bases). The CDR3 length is 15 residues. CDR3 loop: CATSPSGRGNQPQHF. CDR3 in DNA: TGTGCCACCAGTCCGTCGGGACGGGGCAATCAGCCCCAGCATTTT.

This clonotype occurred once. The chain uses TRBV5-1 and TRBJ1-1, with 7 bases fitting TRBD1. Germline CDR1 reads SGHRS; CDR2 reads YFSETQ. V lost 3 bases, J lost 0 bases, and 8 bases stayed unmatched. The CDR3 has 16 amino acids. CDR3 residues: CASSSDRETMNTEAFF. Here the CDR3 DNA reads TGCGCCAGCAGCTCTGACAGGGAGACAATGAACACTGAAGCTTTCTTT.

This clonotype occurred many times. V and J are TRBV12-3 or TRBV12-4 and TRBJ1-2; D gene unclear. The CDR3 sequence is 16 residues long. V lost 1 base, J lost 0 bases, and 12 bases lay in between. The CDR3 nucleotides read TGTGCCAGCAGTTTAGTTGGAGGAGAGACTAACTATGGCTACACCTTC. This translates into CASSLVGGETNYGYTF.

This clonotype was counted at least ten times. This chain uses TRBV20-1 with TRBJ2-3; tentative D call: TRBD2 (5 bases). The V end lost 5 bases, the J end lost 2 bases, and 11 bases lay between the germline ends. Per the germline V gene, CDR1 is DFQATT and CDR2 is SNEGSKA (reference sequence). The CDR3 loop spans 13 amino acids. CDR3 in amino acids: CSAPSRVTDTQYF. For the CDR3, the DNA is TGCAGTGCTCCGTCGAGGGTCACAGATACGCAGTATTTT.

Regarding this clonotype: This may stem from a read error, because a much larger clone lies one nucleotide away. This chain connects TRBV2 to TRBJ1-1, with TRBD1 matching over 7 bases. The CDR3 is made up of 13 amino acids. Germline V lookup: CDR1 SNHLY, CDR2 FYNNEI. CDR3 loop: CASSQGGNTEAYF. CDR3 DNA sequence: TGTGCCAGCAGTCAGGGGGGGAACACTGAAGCTTACTTT.

In its sample, this clonotype was seen many times. V and J are TRBV20-1 and TRBJ1-6, with 9 bases fitting TRBD1. Germline V gene data show CDR1 as DFQATT and CDR2 as SNEGSKA (reference sequence). J lost 9 bases, V lost 5 bases, and 14 bases had no gene match. The CDR3 is 16 amino acids. CDR3 amino acids: CSADHTGGRSGSPLHF. The CDR3 bases are TGCAGTGCTGATCACACAGGGGGCCGCTCGGGTTCACCCCTCCACTTT.

This clonotype was observed at least ten times. The J gene is TRBJ2-2, the V gene TRBV6-2 or TRBV6-3, with 8 bases fitting TRBD2. This CDR3 has 14 amino acids. V was pared by 2 bases and J by 6 bases, with 2 bases of the junction left unmatched. CDR1 and CDR2 (germline): MNHEY, SVGEGT. The CDR3 loop reads CASSYGTSAGELFF. Written as DNA, the CDR3 is TGTGCCAGCAGTTACGGGACTAGTGCCGGGGAGCTGTTTTTT.

This clonotype was recorded at least ten times. This chain connects TRBV29-1 to TRBJ1-2; D gene unclear. The CDR3 has 11 residues. Per the germline V gene, CDR1 is SQVTM and CDR2 is ANQGSEA. V lost 7 bases to trimming and J lost 3 bases, with 9 bases between them. The DNA of the CDR3 is TGCAGCGCTCTACATGACTATGGCTACACCTTC. It translates to CSALHDYGYTF.

The table lists this clonotype with many counts. The gene calls are TRBV5-1 and TRBJ2-7; D may be TRBD1 (5 bases). CDR1 and CDR2 from the germline V gene are SGHRS and YFSETQ. V lost 4 bases, J lost 3 bases, and 8 bases lay in between. The CDR3 sequence is 12 residues long. The CDR3 bases are TGCGCCAGCAGCCAGACAGTCTACGAGCAGTACTTC. As protein: CASSQTVYEQYF.

This clonotype was detected many times. The J gene is TRBJ2-6, the V gene TRBV20-1; D is possibly TRBD1 (6 bases). Germline V gene data show CDR1 as DFQATT and CDR2 as SNEGSKA (reference sequence). This CDR3 has 18 amino acids. The V end was cut by 0 bases, the J end by 0 bases, with 15 bases between. CDR3 sequence: CSARDQQGSFSGANVLTF. The CDR3 bases are TGCAGTGCTAGAGACCAACAGGGATCCTTCTCTGGGGCCAACGTCCTGACTTTC.

This clonotype was observed many times. The rearrangement joins TRBV20-1 to TRBJ2-2; D is ambiguous. Per the germline V gene, CDR1 is DFQATT and CDR2 is SNEGSKA (reference sequence). CDR3 length equals 15 residues. V was trimmed by 0 bases and J by 2 bases, leaving 10 bases between them. CDR3 loop: CSARDETTNTGELFF. For the CDR3, the DNA is TGCAGTGCTAGAGATGAGACCACAAACACCGGGGAGCTGTTTTTT.

The table lists this clonotype with many counts. The chain recombines TRBV6-5 with TRBJ1-4; D is unresolved. The CDR3 spans 16 residues. The germline CDR1 and CDR2 sequences are MNHEY and SVGAGI. Trimming left V 0 bases short and J 0 bases short, with 8 bases between. This CDR3 is CASSYSARPTNEKLFF. In nucleotides, the CDR3 is TGTGCCAGCAGTTACTCGGCGAGGCCAACTAATGAAAAACTGTTTTTT.

This clonotype was picked up many times. CDR3 sequence (DNA): TGCAGTGCTAGACCGACGGCCGGTGAAGCTTTCTTT. Protein product: CSARPTAGEAFF. The chain uses TRBV20-1 and TRBJ1-1; D is uncertain. There are 12 residues in the CDR3. Trimming removed 2 bases at V and 7 bases at J, with 11 bases between. The germline V gene has CDR1 DFQATT and CDR2 SNEGSKA (reference sequence).

This clonotype was seen ten or more times. The chain links TRBV2 to TRBJ1-1; D unresolved. Trimming stripped 4 bases from V and 0 bases from J, with 9 bases between. Per germline, CDR1 SNHLY and CDR2 FYNNEI. The CDR3 sequence is 14 residues long. This CDR3 reads CASSGRRMNTEAFF. The CDR3 nucleotides are TGTGCCAGCAGTGGAAGACGGATGAACACTGAAGCTTTCTTT.

At least ten counts were recorded for this clonotype. The rearrangement links TRBV5-1 to TRBJ2-1; possible D gene TRBD2, 6 bases. CDR1 is SGHRS, CDR2 YFSETQ, per germline. Deletions cut 0 bases from V and 6 bases from J, with 16 bases between. This CDR3 has 16 amino acids. The CDR3 nucleotides read TGCGCCAGCAGCTTGGGGACTCTGGGAGGCTTCAATGAGCAGTTCTTC. Its translation is CASSLGTLGGFNEQFF.

This clonotype occurred many times. The rearrangement uses TRBV29-1 and TRBJ2-1; 7 bases line up with TRBD1. This CDR3 is built from 16 residues. CDR1 and CDR2 from the germline V gene are SQVTM and ANQGSEA. The ends lost 0 bases at V and 3 bases at J; junction bases unmatched: 8. The CDR3 reads CSVEDVTGWNYNEQFF. The CDR3, as DNA: TGCAGCGTTGAAGATGTGACAGGGTGGAACTACAATGAGCAGTTCTTC.

This clonotype was counted ten times or more. The rearrangement uses TRBV20-1 and TRBJ1-1; D perhaps matches TRBD1 (6 bases). Germline V lookup: CDR1 DFQATT, CDR2 SNEGSKA (reference sequence). Trimming stripped 0 bases from V and 2 bases from J, with 13 bases between. The CDR3 runs to 15 residues. Written as DNA, the CDR3 is TGCAGTGCTAGAGATACAGGGCGGGTAAACACTGAAGCTTTCTTT. Amino acids: CSARDTGRVNTEAFF.

The gene calls are TRBV12-5 and TRBJ2-7, with D perhaps TRBD1 or TRBD2 (5 bases each). Trimming removed 4 bases from V and 3 bases from J, with 10 bases in between. Germline CDR1 and CDR2: LGHNT and FRNRAP. The CDR3 extends over 13 amino acids. CDR3 sequence: CASGWGSGYEQYF. The CDR3 DNA reads TGTGCTAGTGGTTGGGGGTCTGGCTACGAGCAGTACTTC.

This chain links TRBV28 with TRBJ2-5; 7 bases line up with TRBD1. CDR1 and CDR2 from the germline V gene are MDHEN and SYDVKM. The CDR3 totals 15 residues. The V segment lost 10 bases and the J segment 0 bases; nucleotides outside the gene matches: 11. CDR3 loop: CATTTGDQYQETQYF. CDR3 DNA: TGTGCCACCACCACAGGGGACCAGTACCAAGAGACCCAGTACTTC.

The chain recombines TRBV7-2 with TRBJ1-5, with unresolved D. The ends were cut back, 0 bases at V and 7 bases at J, with 13 bases in the middle. The CDR3 sequence is 15 residues long. From germline, CDR1 is SGHTA and CDR2 FQGNSA. The CDR3 DNA sequence: TGTGCCAGCAGCTTAGCTGGGTCGCTCGGGCAGCCCCAGCATTTT. It codes for CASSLAGSLGQPQHF. Drawing the rest from reference TRBV7-2 and TRBJ1-5, the complete variable domain is GAGVSQSPSNKVTEKGKDVELRCDPISGHTALYWYRQSLGQGLEFLIYFQGNSAPDKSGLPSDRFSAERTGGSVSTLTIQRTQQEDSAVYLCASSLAGSLGQPQHFGDGTRLSIL.